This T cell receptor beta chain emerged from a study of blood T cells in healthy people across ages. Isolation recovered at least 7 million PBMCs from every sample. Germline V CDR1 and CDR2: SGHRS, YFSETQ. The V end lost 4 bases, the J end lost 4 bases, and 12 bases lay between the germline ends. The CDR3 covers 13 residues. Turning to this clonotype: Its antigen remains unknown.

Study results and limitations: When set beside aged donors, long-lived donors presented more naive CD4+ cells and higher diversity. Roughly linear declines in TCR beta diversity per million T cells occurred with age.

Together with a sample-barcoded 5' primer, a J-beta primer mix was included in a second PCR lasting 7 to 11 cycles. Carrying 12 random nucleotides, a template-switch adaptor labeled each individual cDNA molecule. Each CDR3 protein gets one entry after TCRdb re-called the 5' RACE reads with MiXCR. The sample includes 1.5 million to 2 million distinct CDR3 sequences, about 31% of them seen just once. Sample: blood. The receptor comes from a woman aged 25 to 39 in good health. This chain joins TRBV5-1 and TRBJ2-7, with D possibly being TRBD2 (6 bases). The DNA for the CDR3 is TGCGCCAGCAGCGGCGGGGCTCTTTACGAGCAGTACGTC. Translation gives CASSGGALYEQYV.